This is a list of T cell receptor beta chains from one sample in a study of cytomegalovirus exposure and HLA in healthy donors. Some clones are missing from TCRdb's copy, which holds only in-frame ones; the method was immunoSEQ multiplex PCR. The data show 250,000 to 350,000 clones, 75% to 90% seen once. The sample consisted of PBMCs. The source is a man aged 40-50 years in good health and CMV-seropositive. The CDR3 runs from the conserved cysteine through the conserved F or W. Expanded clones get a size class; other rows say once, few or many, or leave the size out.

size,V,CDR3
-,TRBV27,CASSSIDRAYEQYF
-,TRBV27,CASSDRVGGYTF
-,TRBV14,CASSQLTGTGGSEQYF
-,TRBV29-1,CSVELGAGSGTGELFF
once,TRBV18,CASSPPGTGNQPQHF
-,TRBV7-3,CASSPKAPGLAGGGTDTQYF
-,TRBV28,CASSTPTSGYNEQFF
-,TRBV7-9,CASSLFPPSESYTGELFF
-,TRBV27,CASSSSISSYNEQFF
-,TRBV18,CASSPPGQWAYNEQFF
-,TRBV4-2,CASSPLAGVETQYF
-,TRBV1,CTSSQDLPSGVSNEQFF
-,TRBV7-2,CASSLQGGNQPQHF
-,TRBV19,CASSTRGHTEQYF
-,TRBV28,CASRPPEGRRPYGYTF
-,TRBV19,CASSNSGRSTDTQYF
-,TRBV7-2,CASILLGGGGIGELFF
-,TRBV28,CASSTAGTGEETQYF
once,TRBV1,CTSSQGGPLPLGGSYEQYF
-,TRBV18,CASSPVRREVDEQFF
few,TRBV11-3,CASSPSTGRGYTF
-,TRBV6-4,CASSEAGGASYEQFF
-,TRBV5-6,CASSFYGHSDDSPLHF
-,TRBV19,CASSITGSSYEQYF
-,TRBV28,CASSFQGALNYGYTF
-,TRBV27,CASTLLAGGLYEQYF
-,TRBV5-5,CASSYRTGRNTEAFF
-,TRBV5-1,CASNREQGETQYF
-,TRBV5-1,CASSDDRGLTYEQYF
-,TRBV5-4,CASSSGGSNQPQHF
-,TRBV10-3,CAISLGGQGASYNEQFF
-,TRBV27,CASSLVGTTYNEQFF
-,TRBV6-6,CASSYTSGEQYF